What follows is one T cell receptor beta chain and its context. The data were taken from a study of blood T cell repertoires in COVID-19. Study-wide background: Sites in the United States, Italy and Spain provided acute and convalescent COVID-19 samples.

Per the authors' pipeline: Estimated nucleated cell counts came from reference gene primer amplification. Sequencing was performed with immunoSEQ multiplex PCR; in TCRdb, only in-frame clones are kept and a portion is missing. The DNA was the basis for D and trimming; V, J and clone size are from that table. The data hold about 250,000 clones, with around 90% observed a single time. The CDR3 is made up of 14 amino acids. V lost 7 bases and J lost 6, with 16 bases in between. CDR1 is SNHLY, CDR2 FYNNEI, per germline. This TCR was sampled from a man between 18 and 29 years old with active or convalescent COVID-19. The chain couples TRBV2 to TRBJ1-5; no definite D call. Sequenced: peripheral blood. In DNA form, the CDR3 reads TGTGCCAGCAATCCAGATGATACGGGTCAGCCCCAGCATTTT. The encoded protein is CASNPDDTGQPQHF.